Reported below is one TCR beta chain. The sample contains more than one DNA sequence encoding this CDR3. The data stem from a study of T cells in localized non-small cell lung cancer. The CDR3 is 14 residues long. Germline CDR1 is SGDLS and CDR2 is YYNGEE. The V end was cut by 0 bases, the J end by 1 base, with 8 bases between. TCRdb keeps only in-frame clones here, not all; method: immunoSEQ multiplex PCR. The sample yields about 25,000 clones, around 89% seen once. The receptor was isolated from a woman aged 40 to 75 with stage III lung adenocarcinoma. V and J are TRBV9 and TRBJ2-7; no clear D. The material was peripheral blood mononuclear cells, obtained before any cancer treatment. The CDR3 sequence: CASSVAAGSYEQYF. In DNA, the CDR3 is TGTGCCAGCAGCGTAGCCGCCGGGTCCTACGAGCAGTACTTC.